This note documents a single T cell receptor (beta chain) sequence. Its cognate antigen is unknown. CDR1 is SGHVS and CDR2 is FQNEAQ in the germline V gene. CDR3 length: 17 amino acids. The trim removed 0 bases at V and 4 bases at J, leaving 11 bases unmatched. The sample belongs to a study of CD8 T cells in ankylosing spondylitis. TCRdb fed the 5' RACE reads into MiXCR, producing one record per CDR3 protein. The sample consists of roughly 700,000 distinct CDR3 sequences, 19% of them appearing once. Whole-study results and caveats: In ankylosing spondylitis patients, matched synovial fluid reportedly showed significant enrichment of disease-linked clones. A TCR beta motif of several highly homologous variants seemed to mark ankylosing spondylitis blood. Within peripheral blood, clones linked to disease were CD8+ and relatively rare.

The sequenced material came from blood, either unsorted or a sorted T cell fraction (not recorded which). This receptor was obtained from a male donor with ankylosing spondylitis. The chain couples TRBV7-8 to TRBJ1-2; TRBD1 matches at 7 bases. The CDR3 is CASSLAGRGYMSYGYTF. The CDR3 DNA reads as TGTGCCAGCAGCTTAGCCGGCAGGGGGTACATGAGCTATGGCTACACCTTC.